The 25 T cell receptor beta chains below were found in one sample sequenced in a study of blood T cell repertoires in COVID-19. The protocol was immunoSEQ multiplex PCR, while the TCRdb copy is restricted to in-frame clones and leaves out a portion. Among just over 150,000 clones listed, approximately 80% were seen once. Specimen: peripheral blood. These TCRs come from a woman in her forties or fifties with acute or convalescent COVID-19.

This rearrangement joins TRBV7-2 to TRBJ1-2; D remains ambiguous. Germline V gene data show CDR1 as SGHTA and CDR2 as FQGNSA. V dropped 0 bases and J dropped 3 bases, with 8 bases sitting between them. CDR3 length equals 14 residues. The CDR3 DNA reads TGTGCCAGCAGCTTAGCTGCCAGTGACTATGGCTACACCTTC. This encodes CASSLAASDYGYTF. Supplemented by reference TRBV7-2 and TRBJ1-2, the full variable domain reads GAGVSQSPSNKVTEKGKDVELRCDPISGHTALYWYRQSLGQGLEFLIYFQGNSAPDKSGLPSDRFSAERTGGSVSTLTIQRTQQEDSAVYLCASSLAASDYGYTFGSGTRLTVV.

The chain carries TRBV15 and TRBJ1-4, with D possibly matching TRBD1 (6 bases). V lost 5 bases and J 8 bases, leaving 15 bases between the germline ends. The germline V gene encodes CDR1 LNHNV and CDR2 YYDKDF (reference sequence). There are 14 residues in the CDR3. As DNA, the CDR3 is TGTGCCACCAGCGGATTTACAGGGCGGGAAAAACTGTTTTTT. It is translated as CATSGFTGREKLFF.

The V call is TRBV3-1 (or the pseudogene TRBV3-2), the J call TRBJ2-3; D is ambiguous. Between the trimmed V and J ends, which lost 5 bases and 4 bases, there was a span of 13 bases. Germline CDR1 is LGHDT and CDR2 is YNNKEL (reference sequence). The CDR3 has 14 residues. CDR3 sequence reads: CASSAHSRADTQYF. CDR3 DNA: TGTGCCAGCAGCGCGCATTCCCGGGCAGATACGCAGTATTTT.

Here the CDR3 reads CASSPTGQETQYF. CDR3 coding DNA: TGCGCCAGCAGCCCAACGGGACAAGAGACCCAGTACTTC. The chain uses TRBV5-1 and TRBJ2-5, with D tentatively TRBD2 (5 bases). The germline V and J ends were trimmed by 4 bases and 2 bases, with 9 bases remaining between them. The CDR3 contains 13 residues. Germline V lookup: CDR1 SGHRS, CDR2 YFSETQ.

The chain links TRBV27 to TRBJ1-2; tentatively, D is TRBD1 (5 bases). V lost 4 bases to trimming and J lost 3 bases, with 15 bases between them. Germline assignment: CDR1 MNHEY and CDR2 SMNVEV (reference sequence). This CDR3 comprises 15 residues. The CDR3 DNA is TGTGCCAGCAGTTCCCAGGAGGGGCGAGACTATGGCTACACCTTC. Translating it yields CASSSQEGRDYGYTF.

V gene TRBV13 combines with J gene TRBJ2-1, with 12 bases lining up with TRBD2. J was trimmed by 3 bases and V by 4 bases; bases with no gene match: 7. The CDR3 is made up of 17 amino acids. In germline, CDR1 is PRHDT, CDR2 FYEKMQ (reference sequence). The CDR3 DNA is TGTGCCAGCAGCTCCGGACTAGCGGGACGGGTCTACAATGAGCAGTTCTTC. As protein: CASSSGLAGRVYNEQFF.

This chain connects TRBV25-1 to TRBJ1-5; maybe TRBD1 (6 bases). This CDR3 has 15 residues. Germline V gives CDR1 MGHDK, CDR2 SYGVNS. The V end lost 4 bases, the J end lost 2 bases, and 12 bases lay between the germline ends. The DNA of the CDR3 is TGTGCCAGCAGTGCCTCAGGGGCCGGCAATCAGCCCCAGCATTTT. Encoded protein: CASSASGAGNQPQHF. The variable domain in full, completed from reference TRBV25-1 and TRBJ1-5, reads EADIYQTPRYLVIGTGKKITLECSQTMGHDKMYWYQQDPGMELHLIHYSYGVNSTEKGDLSSESTVSRIRTEHFPLTLESARPSHTSQYLCASSASGAGNQPQHFGDGTRLSIL.

This clone was counted a single time. The chain couples TRBV7-6 to TRBJ2-5, with 8 bases that match TRBD1. Germline V gene sequence: CDR1 SGHVS, CDR2 FNYEAQ. Germline trimming cut 1 base from V and 1 base from J; bases unmatched to any gene: 5. The CDR3 has 16 amino acids. The CDR3 DNA sequence: TGTGCCAGCAGCTTAGGGACAGGGTTCGGCCAAGAGACCCAGTACTTC. Protein product: CASSLGTGFGQETQYF.

This clone was counted only a few times. The chain is built from TRBV30 and TRBJ1-3, with 7 bases identical to TRBD1. The CDR3 is 14 amino acids. Germline values: CDR1 GTSNPN, CDR2 SVGIG (reference sequence). The V and J ends lost 7 bases and 0 bases, in that order; junction bases with no gene match: 6. The CDR3 protein is CASHRDSSGNTIYF. The CDR3 DNA reads TGTGCCTCACACCGGGACAGCTCTGGAAACACCATATATTTT.

The rearrangement links TRBV5-1 to TRBJ2-1; TRBD2 matches at 13 bases. The germline V gene encodes CDR1 SGHRS and CDR2 YFSETQ. This CDR3 is 16 amino acids long. The J segment lost 5 bases and the V segment lost 0 bases, leaving 2 bases of the junction unmatched. The CDR3 DNA reads TGCGCCAGCAGCTTGGTACTAGCGGGGGGGAACAATGAGCAGTTCTTC. Protein: CASSLVLAGGNNEQFF.

Only one count was recorded for this clone. The chain is built from TRBV28 and TRBJ2-2; possible D gene TRBD2, 7 bases. Germline CDR1 MDHEN, CDR2 SYDVKM. Trimming took 5 bases from V and 6 from J, leaving 19 bases between them. There are 16 residues in the CDR3. The CDR3 reads CASSSQGGDRPGELFF. The CDR3 nucleotides read TGTGCCAGCAGTAGCCAAGGGGGGGATCGGCCCGGGGAGCTGTTTTTT.

The table lists this clone with a count of one. The J gene is TRBJ2-1, the V gene TRBV6-2 or TRBV6-3; D remains unclear. The CDR3 loop spans 16 amino acids. Germline V gene data show CDR1 as MNHEY and CDR2 as SVGEGT. Trimming took off 4 bases at V and 3 bases at J, with 16 bases between the two ends. Here the CDR3 DNA reads TGTGCCAGCAGTTGGGTTAAAAGAGCGCTCTACAATGAGCAGTTCTTC. Translating gives CASSWVKRALYNEQFF.

The CDR3 here is CASSPGAGGFGQPQHF. In nucleotides, the CDR3 is TGTGCCAGCTCACCGGGAGCGGGAGGCTTTGGTCAGCCCCAGCATTTT. The V call is TRBV18, the J call TRBJ1-5; D uncertain. CDR1 and CDR2 (germline): KGHSH, LQKENI. Trimming took off 3 bases at V and 6 bases at J, with 18 bases between the two ends. The CDR3 is made up of 16 amino acids. The full variable domain, its missing parts supplied by reference TRBV18 and TRBJ1-5, is NAGVMQNPRHLVRRRGQEARLRCSPMKGHSHVYWYRQLPEEGLKFMVYLQKENIIDESGMPKERFSAEFPKEGPSILRIQQVVRGDSAAYFCASSPGAGGFGQPQHFGDGTRLSIL.

The chain joins TRBV6-5 to TRBJ2-5, with D possibly matching TRBD2 (6 bases). The CDR3 totals 14 residues. With 6 bases removed from V and 4 bases from J, the gap between germline ends came to 15 bases. Germline values: CDR1 MNHEY, CDR2 SVGAGI. The CDR3 sequence is CASRLRRGSETQYF. The CDR3 DNA is TGTGCCAGCAGACTAAGGCGGGGCTCAGAGACCCAGTACTTC.

The chain links TRBV3-1 (or the pseudogene TRBV3-2) to TRBJ1-3; 7 bases map to TRBD1. The V and J ends lost 3 bases and 2 bases, in that order; junction bases with no gene match: 1. This CDR3 spans 14 amino acids. The V gene's germline CDR1 is LGHDT and CDR2 YNNKEL (reference sequence). For the CDR3, the DNA is TGTGCCAGCAGCCAGCAGGGGGCTGGAAACACCATATATTTT. The encoded protein is CASSQQGAGNTIYF.

This rearrangement joins TRBV19 to TRBJ2-2, with D maybe TRBD2 (6 bases). The germline V and J ends were trimmed by 9 bases and 2 bases, with 13 bases remaining between them. Per germline, CDR1 LNHDA and CDR2 SQIVND (reference sequence). The CDR3 sequence is 14 residues long. CDR3 nucleotide sequence: TGTGCCAGCCAAGTGCGGGGCAACACCGGGGAGCTGTTTTTT. Translation gives CASQVRGNTGELFF.

V is TRBV2 and J is TRBJ2-7; 8 bases fit TRBD2. The germline V gene encodes CDR1 SNHLY and CDR2 FYNNEI. The ends lost 8 bases at V and 2 bases at J; junction bases unmatched: 11. This CDR3 contains 15 residues. The CDR3, as DNA: TGTGCCAGCCTAGACGGGGCGGGGGGCACCTACGAGCAGTACTTC. Residues: CASLDGAGGTYEQYF.

The chain uses TRBV6-6 and TRBJ1-1; D is ambiguous. Between the trimmed V and J ends, which lost 5 bases and 0 bases, there was a span of 16 bases. The CDR3 covers 16 residues. Germline CDR1 MNHNY, CDR2 SVGAGI (reference sequence). CDR3 in amino acids: CASSPPRIGLNTEAFF. The CDR3 region has the DNA TGTGCCAGCAGTCCCCCGAGGATTGGGTTGAACACTGAAGCTTTCTTT.

The V call is TRBV19, the J call TRBJ1-2; unclear D gene. The V and J ends lost 5 bases and 7 bases respectively, with 17 bases between them. The CDR3 runs to 14 residues. Germline CDR1 reads LNHDA; CDR2 reads SQIVND (reference sequence). As DNA, the CDR3 is TGTGCCAGTAGTCTCGCACGAGGCATGGGTGGCTACACCTTC. Residues: CASSLARGMGGYTF.

The chain recombines TRBV3-1 (or the pseudogene TRBV3-2) with TRBJ1-4; D unclear. The ends were cut back, 1 base at V and 8 bases at J, with 11 bases in the middle. The CDR3 totals 14 residues. The germline V gene encodes CDR1 LGHDT and CDR2 YNNKEL (reference sequence). CDR3 DNA sequence: TGTGCCAGCAGCCAAGCAGGAAGAGGGGAAAAACTGTTTTTT. Encoded protein: CASSQAGRGEKLFF.

V usage is TRBV3-1 (or the pseudogene TRBV3-2) and J usage is TRBJ2-5; possibly TRBD2 for D (7 bases). Germline values: CDR1 LGHDT, CDR2 YNNKEL (reference sequence). The CDR3 has 14 residues. Trimming cost V 1 base and J 7 bases, with 13 bases left between them. This chain's CDR3 is CASSQGRGAGTQYF. As DNA, the CDR3 is TGTGCCAGCAGCCAAGGTCGGGGGGCGGGGACCCAGTACTTC.

V usage is TRBV30 and J usage is TRBJ1-2; 12 bases fit TRBD1. The ends lost 2 bases at V and 0 bases at J; junction bases unmatched: 10. Germline V lookup: CDR1 GTSNPN, CDR2 SVGIG (reference sequence). The CDR3 contains 18 residues. This chain's CDR3 is CAWSPGTGGSLANYGYTF. CDR3 DNA sequence: TGTGCCTGGAGTCCGGGGACAGGGGGCTCCCTAGCTAACTATGGCTACACCTTC.

DNA for the CDR3: TGTGCCAGCAGCGTAGGCAGGACAGGGCGGTGGGCAGATACGCAGTATTTT. Protein: CASSVGRTGRWADTQYF. V and J are TRBV9 and TRBJ2-3, with 8 nucleotides matching TRBD1. The junction had 10 bases not matched to a gene; V was cut back by 0 bases and J by 4 bases. Germline V CDR1 and CDR2: SGDLS, YYNGEE. This CDR3 has 17 amino acids. The full variable domain, with the rest looked up from reference TRBV9 and TRBJ2-3, is DSGVTQTPKHLITATGQRVTLRCSPRSGDLSVYWYQQSLDQGLQFLIQYYNGEERAKGNILERFSAQQFPDLHSELNLSSLELGDSALYFCASSVGRTGRWADTQYFGPGTRLTVL.

This sequence joins TRBV28 and TRBJ1-5, with no clear D. V was trimmed by 6 bases and J by 0 bases, leaving 12 bases between them. CDR1 and CDR2 from the germline V gene are MDHEN and SYDVKM. CDR3 length: 15 residues. The CDR3 DNA sequence: TGTGCCAGCAGGTTGCCCTCCGGTAGCAATCAGCCCCAGCATTTT. It yields the protein CASRLPSGSNQPQHF. The whole variable domain, filled in from reference TRBV28 and TRBJ1-5, reads DVKVTQSSRYLVKRTGEKVFLECVQDMDHENMFWYRQDPGLGLRLIYFSYDVKMKEKGDIPEGYSVSREKKERFSLILESASTNQTSMYLCASRLPSGSNQPQHFGDGTRLSIL.

The V and J genes are TRBV4-2 and TRBJ2-1, with D tentatively TRBD2 (5 bases). V dropped 3 bases and J dropped 7 bases, with 16 bases sitting between them. Germline CDR1 LGHNA, CDR2 YNFKEQ. There are 15 residues in the CDR3. This CDR3 is CASSQAIGLPNEQFF. In DNA, the CDR3 is TGTGCCAGCAGCCAGGCCATAGGACTCCCTAATGAGCAGTTCTTC.